The 28 T cell receptor beta chains reported below all come from one sample, sequenced in a study of response to subunit inactivated influenza vaccine. MiXCR, run by TCRdb on the RT-PCR reads, gives a single entry per CDR3 protein. The repertoire holds a few hundred thousand distinct CDR3 sequences, with 12% as singletons. The source material was non-naive T cells sorted from PBMCs, sampled about 14 days before vaccination. The source of these receptors is a man aged 50 or older who received an inactivated influenza vaccine.

The chain links TRBV4-2 to TRBJ1-2; no clear D. V was clipped by 0 bases and J by 8 bases, with 16 bases between them. The CDR3 loop spans 15 amino acids. The germline gives CDR1 LGHNA, CDR2 YNFKEQ. Written as DNA, the CDR3 is TGTGCCAGCAGCCAAGATGTTGGGCGGTTTTACGGCTACACCTTC. Translated, it gives CASSQDVGRFYGYTF.

This chain links TRBV20-1 with TRBJ2-1; 13 bases match TRBD2. The germline V gene encodes CDR1 DFQATT and CDR2 SNEGSKA (reference sequence). V was clipped by 1 base and J by 12 bases; unmatched bases: 9. CDR3 length: 15 amino acids. CDR3 in amino acids: CSARAEATSGRAQFF. As DNA, the CDR3 is TGCAGTGCTAGAGCGGAGGCTACTAGCGGGAGGGCGCAGTTCTTC.

This chain links TRBV27 with TRBJ2-2, with 7 bases that match TRBD2. Germline CDR1 MNHEY, CDR2 SMNVEV (reference sequence). This CDR3 has 18 amino acids. V gave up 6 bases and J gave up 7 bases; unmatched junction bases: 20. This CDR3 is CASSLKKRQNRGSGELFF. CDR3 nucleotides: TGTGCCAGCAGCTTAAAGAAAAGGCAAAACCGCGGGAGCGGGGAGCTGTTTTTT.

This chain links TRBV19 with TRBJ1-3; D not resolved. V dropped 7 bases and J dropped 4 bases, with 11 bases sitting between them. Germline loops: CDR1 LNHDA, CDR2 SQIVND (reference sequence). CDR3 length: 13 amino acids. The CDR3 spells CASTTRIGNTIYF. The CDR3 DNA reads TGTGCCAGTACAACCAGGATCGGAAACACCATATATTTT.

This clonotype was seen more than once but under ten times. With a much larger clone just one base away, this may be a read error. J is TRBJ2-3 and V is TRBV6-1; D unclear. This CDR3 is built from 16 residues. Germline assignment: CDR1 MNHNS and CDR2 SASEGT. CDR3 nucleotides: TGTGCCAGAAGTGAATTTTGGGCTGGGAATGTAGATACGCAGTATTTT. It translates to CARSEFWAGNVDTQYF.

The rearrangement uses TRBV10-3 and TRBJ2-3, with 8 nucleotides matching TRBD1. V lost 4 bases to trimming and J lost 4 bases; unmatched junction nucleotides: 4. Germline CDR1 reads ENHRY; CDR2 reads SYGVKD. The CDR3 contains 14 residues. CDR3 nucleotide sequence: TGTGCCATCAGTGTGGGACAGGAACCAGATACGCAGTATTTT. Its protein product is CAISVGQEPDTQYF.

This clonotype was picked up a small number of times. V usage is TRBV12-3 or TRBV12-4 and J usage is TRBJ2-4; TRBD2 matches at 8 bases. This CDR3 contains 16 residues. V lost 4 bases to trimming and J lost 1 base; unmatched junction nucleotides: 6. CDR3 sequence: CASSSLGGVAKNIQYF. CDR3 coding DNA: TGTGCCAGCAGTTCCCTCGGGGGGGTCGCCAAAAACATTCAGTACTTC.

This clonotype was detected many times. The V call is TRBV15, the J call TRBJ2-7, with 10 nucleotides matching TRBD2. Germline CDR1 reads LNHNV; CDR2 reads YYDKDF (reference sequence). Trimming removed 6 bases from V and 4 bases from J; junction bases left unmatched: 6. CDR3 size: 14 residues. The CDR3: CATSPRTSGYEQYF. The DNA of the CDR3 is TGTGCCACCAGTCCAAGGACTAGCGGTTACGAGCAGTACTTC.

This rearrangement joins TRBV7-9 to TRBJ2-3; the D gene could be TRBD1 or TRBD2 (5 bases each). Germline loops: CDR1 SEHNR, CDR2 FQNEAQ (reference sequence). V lost 5 bases to trimming and J lost 4 bases, with 7 bases between them. The CDR3 loop spans 12 amino acids. The CDR3 loop reads CASSTGPDTQYF. As DNA, the CDR3 is TGTGCCAGCAGCACGGGGCCAGATACGCAGTATTTT.

This clonotype was detected many times. The rearrangement joins TRBV7-2 to TRBJ2-3, with D unclear. V lost 5 bases and J lost 0, with 9 bases in between. In germline, CDR1 is SGHTA, CDR2 FQGNSA. The CDR3 extends over 14 amino acids. The CDR3 loop is CASSPMKSTDTQYF. The CDR3 DNA sequence: TGTGCCAGCAGCCCCATGAAGAGCACAGATACGCAGTATTTT.

This chain connects TRBV9 to TRBJ2-5; weak D call: TRBD1 (6 bases). The V end was cut by 2 bases, the J end by 1 base, with 15 bases between. Per germline, CDR1 SGDLS and CDR2 YYNGEE. This CDR3 has 16 amino acids. This CDR3 reads CASSVHGQLGQETQYF. Written as DNA, the CDR3 is TGTGCCAGCAGCGTCCACGGACAGTTGGGCCAAGAGACCCAGTACTTC.

This sequence joins TRBV7-9 and TRBJ2-5; D remains ambiguous. This CDR3 region has 15 residues. Germline CDR1 and CDR2: SEHNR and FQNEAQ (reference sequence). Between the trimmed V and J ends, which lost 5 bases and 4 bases, there was a span of 17 bases. Written as DNA, the CDR3 is TGTGCCAGCAGCCTAAGGTCGGCAGGCCCAGAGACCCAGTACTTC. Protein sequence: CASSLRSAGPETQYF. Full variable domain (missing parts from reference TRBV7-9 and TRBJ2-5): DTGVSQNPRHKITKRGQNVTFRCDPISEHNRLYWYRQTLGQGPEFLTYFQNEAQLEKSRLLSDRFSAERPKGSFSTLEIQRTEQGDSAMYLCASSLRSAGPETQYFGPGTRLLVL.

This clonotype was found a few times. The chain has TRBV7-9 and TRBJ1-4; no clear D. V lost 11 bases to trimming and J lost 3 bases, with 16 bases between them. This CDR3 has 14 residues. Looked up from germline, CDR1 is SEHNR and CDR2 is FQNEAQ (reference sequence). CDR3 loop: CAASRAGANEKLFF. CDR3 nucleotides: TGTGCCGCCAGCCGGGCCGGGGCTAATGAAAAACTGTTTTTT.

This clonotype was detected ten times or more. The chain employs TRBV4-3 and TRBJ2-5; D unresolved. V was cut by 0 bases and J by 1 base, with 6 bases left in between. The germline V gene has CDR1 LGHNA and CDR2 YSLEER. The CDR3 contains 14 residues. DNA of the CDR3: TGCGCCAGCAGCCAAGAGACGTTCCAAGAGACCCAGTACTTC. Translated, it gives CASSQETFQETQYF.

The V and J genes are TRBV20-1 and TRBJ2-5; weak D call: TRBD1 (6 bases). This CDR3 contains 15 residues. The V and J ends lost 6 bases and 4 bases respectively, with 21 bases between them. Germline assignment: CDR1 DFQATT and CDR2 SNEGSKA (reference sequence). This chain's CDR3 is CSATNLQGIGETQYF. CDR3 nucleotides: TGCAGTGCGACCAATTTACAGGGTATTGGAGAGACCCAGTACTTC.

In this sample, this clonotype turned up a few times. This chain connects TRBV7-2 to TRBJ2-1; TRBD2 aligns across 13 bases. Looked up from germline, CDR1 is SGHTA and CDR2 is FQGNSA. J lost 8 bases, V lost 4 bases, and 8 bases had no gene match. The CDR3 consists of 16 residues. The CDR3 protein is CASSSRTSGGAYEQFF. The CDR3 nucleotides are TGTGCCAGCAGCTCTCGCACTAGCGGGGGGGCCTATGAGCAGTTCTTC.

Only a few counts were recorded for this clonotype. The CDR3 here is CASSIKDGSYEQYF. DNA for the CDR3: TGTGCCAGTAGTATAAAGGACGGGTCCTACGAGCAGTACTTC. The rearrangement uses TRBV19 and TRBJ2-7; D call uncertain. The V gene's germline CDR1 is LNHDA and CDR2 SQIVND (reference sequence). The ends were cut back, 2 bases at V and 1 base at J, with 9 bases in the middle. The CDR3 runs 14 residues.

This clonotype was found a few times. The rearrangement joins TRBV4-2 to TRBJ2-1, with D maybe TRBD1 (6 bases). CDR1 LGHNA and CDR2 YNFKEQ come from the germline V gene. The germline V and J ends were trimmed by 0 bases and 3 bases, with 6 bases remaining between them. This CDR3 spans 14 amino acids. In DNA, the CDR3 is TGTGCCAGCAGCCAAGACAGGGGCTACAATGAGCAGTTCTTC. Translation: CASSQDRGYNEQFF.

This clonotype has more than one count but fewer than ten. V usage is TRBV7-2 and J usage is TRBJ2-5; 8 bases map to TRBD2. The CDR3 runs 14 residues. V was clipped by 5 bases and J by 5 bases; unmatched bases: 7. Germline values: CDR1 SGHTA, CDR2 FQGNSA. The DNA for the CDR3 is TGTGCCAGCAGCGCCCCCCCGGGGGGGGAGACCCAGTACTTC. Protein sequence: CASSAPPGGETQYF.

This chain joins TRBV7-6 and TRBJ2-5; D is possibly TRBD1 or TRBD2 (5 bases each). V lost 0 bases, J lost 8 bases, and 16 bases lay in between. The CDR3 runs to 15 residues. CDR1 and CDR2 (germline): SGHVS, FNYEAQ. CDR3 DNA sequence: TGTGCCAGCAGCTTAGCCCGGGACCTGAGCCGTACCCAGTACTTC. Protein: CASSLARDLSRTQYF.

The table lists this clonotype with a few counts. The CDR3 region has the DNA TGTGCCAGCAGCAGGACAGCCAGTGGCGGCTACACCTTC. It specifies CASSRTASGGYTF. V usage is TRBV7-2 and J usage is TRBJ1-2, with D possibly TRBD1 on 6 matching bases. Trimming took 5 bases from V and 8 from J, leaving 15 bases between them. Germline V gene data show CDR1 as SGHTA and CDR2 as FQGNSA. This CDR3 spans 13 amino acids. Full variable domain (missing parts from reference TRBV7-2 and TRBJ1-2): GAGVSQSPSNKVTEKGKDVELRCDPISGHTALYWYRQSLGQGLEFLIYFQGNSAPDKSGLPSDRFSAERTGGSVSTLTIQRTQQEDSAVYLCASSRTASGGYTFGSGTRLTVV.

As DNA, the CDR3 is TGCAGTGCTACTGGACTAGGAGTCCCAGATACGCAGTATTTT. Residues: CSATGLGVPDTQYF. The chain combines TRBV20-1 with TRBJ2-3; 7 nucleotides agree with TRBD2. Germline V lookup: CDR1 DFQATT, CDR2 SNEGSKA (reference sequence). The ends lost 4 bases at V and 4 bases at J; junction bases unmatched: 8. CDR3 length: 14 residues.

The sample holds a few counts of this clonotype. The V and J genes are TRBV7-6 and TRBJ1-1; 7 bases map to TRBD1. CDR3 length: 13 residues. V shed 5 bases and J 7 bases; nucleotides not matched to a gene: 7. CDR1 SGHVS and CDR2 FNYEAQ come from the germline V gene. CDR3 protein: CASSGEGQVEAFF. CDR3 coding DNA: TGTGCCAGCAGCGGAGAAGGACAGGTTGAAGCTTTCTTT. Full variable domain (outside the CDR3, taken from reference TRBV7-6 and TRBJ1-1): GAGVSQSPRYKVTKRGQDVALRCDPISGHVSLYWYRQALGQGPEFLTYFNYEAQQDKSGLPNDRFSAERPEGSISTLTIQRTEQRDSAMYRCASSGEGQVEAFFGQGTRLTVV.

The V call is TRBV15, the J call TRBJ2-3; TRBD1 might be the D (6 bases). Trimming shortened V by 3 bases and J by 6 bases, and 16 bases separated the two germline ends. The CDR3 spans 15 residues. CDR1 is LNHNV, CDR2 YYDKDF, per germline (reference sequence). CDR3 coding DNA: TGTGCCACCAGCAGGGTTTTGGGGGCATCGGATACGCAGTATTTT. Its translation is CATSRVLGASDTQYF.

There are a few counts of this clonotype. The V gene is TRBV28, the J gene TRBJ2-5; no firm D call. CDR1 is MDHEN and CDR2 is SYDVKM in the germline V gene. This CDR3 comprises 15 residues. The V gene lost 5 bases and the J gene lost 5 bases, with 18 bases spanning the gap. CDR3 in DNA: TGTGCCAGCAGTCCAGCCGGTGCGGCCGGGGAGACCCAGTACTTC. It yields the protein CASSPAGAAGETQYF.

The rearrangement links TRBV4-3 to TRBJ2-7; 8 bases line up with TRBD1. J lost 3 bases, V lost 0 bases, and 4 bases had no gene match. Per the germline V gene, CDR1 is LGHNA and CDR2 is YSLEER. The CDR3 has 15 residues. CDR3 sequence (DNA): TGCGCCAGCAGCCAAGATGCAGGGGGCTTCTACGAGCAGTACTTC. It translates to CASSQDAGGFYEQYF.

A few counts support this clonotype. The chain has TRBV12-3 or TRBV12-4 and TRBJ2-3; TRBD2 matches 9 bases. Trimming removed 7 bases from V and 3 bases from J; junction bases left unmatched: 8. The CDR3 extends over 15 amino acids. The CDR3 nucleotides are TGTGCCAGCACCCGTAGCGGGGGAGAGACAGATACGCAGTATTTT. Protein: CASTRSGGETDTQYF.

This clonotype showed up many times. The chain joins TRBV20-1 to TRBJ1-5, with D uncertain. Deletions cut 3 bases from V and 3 bases from J, with 9 bases between. The CDR3 has 13 amino acids. Germline assignment: CDR1 DFQATT and CDR2 SNEGSKA (reference sequence). The chain's CDR3 is CSAREINNQPQHF. Here the CDR3 DNA reads TGCAGTGCTAGGGAGATAAACAATCAGCCCCAGCATTTT.